This TCR beta chain is drawn from a study of blood T cell repertoires in COVID-19. Study-wide context: COVID-19 samples collected from the United States, Italy and Spain covered acute and convalescent phases.

In assigning cohorts, the study relied on participant-reported clinical history. Method: immunoSEQ multiplex PCR; TCRdb's copy keeps in-frame clones and lacks some. Of fewer than 250,000 clones listed, roughly 85% are singletons. Germline CDR1 is SGHVS and CDR2 is FNYEAQ. This CDR3 has 15 residues. V lost 3 bases, J lost 9 bases, and 8 bases stayed unmatched. Sequencing was done on a sample of PBMCs or T cells enriched from blood (not recorded which). This clonotype originated in a woman in her 40s who had been exposed to COVID-19. V and J are TRBV7-6 and TRBJ2-1; TRBD2 aligns across 10 bases. This chain's CDR3 is CASSFELAGLGEQFF. CDR3 DNA sequence: TGTGCCAGCAGCTTCGAACTAGCGGGGCTAGGTGAGCAGTTCTTC.